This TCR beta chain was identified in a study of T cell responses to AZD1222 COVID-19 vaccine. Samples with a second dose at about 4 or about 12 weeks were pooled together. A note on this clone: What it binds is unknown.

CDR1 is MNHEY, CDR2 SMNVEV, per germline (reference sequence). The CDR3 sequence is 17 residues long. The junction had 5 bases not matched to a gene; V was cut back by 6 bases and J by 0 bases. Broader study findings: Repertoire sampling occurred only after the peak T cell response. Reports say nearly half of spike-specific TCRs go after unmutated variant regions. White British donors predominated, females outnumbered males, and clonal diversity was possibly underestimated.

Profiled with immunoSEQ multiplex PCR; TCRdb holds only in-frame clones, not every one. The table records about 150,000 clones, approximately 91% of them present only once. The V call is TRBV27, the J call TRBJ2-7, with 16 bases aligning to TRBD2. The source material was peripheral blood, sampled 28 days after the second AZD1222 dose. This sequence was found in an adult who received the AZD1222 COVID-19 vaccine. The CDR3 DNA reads TGTGCCAGCAGGCCGGGACTAGCGGGAGGGGCCTCCTACGAGCAGTACTTC. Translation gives CASRPGLAGGASYEQYF.